Listed below are T cell receptor beta chains from one sample, sequenced in a study of beta chain features in type 1 diabetes. The table came from immunoSEQ multiplex PCR; TCRdb's copy has only in-frame clones and leaves some out. The table lists 500,000 to 700,000 clones, around a sixth of them singletons. What was sequenced was naive CD4+ T cells from blood. These receptors originate from a man between 18 and 29 years old in good health. Each CDR3 is given with its conserved first and last residue. D genes are given only for firm matches. Clone size is not always given. Where it is, it says once, few, many or a class for expanded clones.

clone size	D gene	V gene	J gene	CDR3 DNA	CDR3 protein
.	TRBD1	TRBV6-1	TRBJ2-2	TGTGCCAGCAGTGGGGACAGGGGCTACACCGGGGAGCTGTTTTTT	CASSGDRGYTGELFF
.	.	TRBV6-1	TRBJ2-2	TGTGCCAGCAGTGAATTTGGCGGAAACACCGGGGAGCTGTTTTTT	CASSEFGGNTGELFF
few	.	TRBV7-8	TRBJ2-7	TGTGCCAGCAGCTTCGGACAATCTTCGGCTTACGAGCAGTACTTC	CASSFGQSSAYEQYF
few	TRBD1	TRBV28	TRBJ2-7	TGTGCCAGCAGGAGGACAGGGGGTAACTCCTACGAGCAGTACTTC	CASRRTGGNSYEQYF
.	TRBD1	TRBV7-9	TRBJ1-5	TGTGCCAGCAGCACAACAGGGGGGGGCCAGCCCCAGCATTTT	CASSTTGGGQPQHF
.	TRBD2	TRBV28	TRBJ2-3	TGTGCCAGCAGTCCCCTGCGACTAGCGGGGCAGTATTTT	CASSPLRLAGQYF
few	.	TRBV7-9	TRBJ2-3	TGTGCCAGCAGCTTAAGCGGCCGTCGCACAGATACGCAGTATTTT	CASSLSGRRTDTQYF
.	TRBD1	TRBV30	TRBJ1-2	TGTGCCTGGGGGACAGGGGTTGAGAACTATGGCTACACCTTC	CAWGTGVENYGYTF
.	.	TRBV9	TRBJ2-4	TGTGCCAGCAGCGTAGTTCAAGGGATGGACATTCAGTACTTC	CASSVVQGMDIQYF
few	.	TRBV18	TRBJ2-1	TGTGCCAGCTCACCCAATAGGGGAGACAATGAGCAGTTCTTC	CASSPNRGDNEQFF
.	TRBD1	TRBV5-1	TRBJ1-2	TGCGCCAGCAGCGTTGGGACAGGGAGTTCTGGCTACACCTTC	CASSVGTGSSGYTF
few	.	TRBV7-2	TRBJ1-2	TGTGCCAGCAGCTTAGATGTGACAAACTATGGCTACACCTTC	CASSLDVTNYGYTF
.	.	TRBV18	TRBJ2-1	TGTGCCAGCTCACCAGGAGGGACCTACAATGAGCAGTTCTTC	CASSPGGTYNEQFF
.	.	TRBV2	TRBJ1-1	TGTGCCAGCAAACAGAGTACTATGAACACTGAAGCTTTCTTT	CASKQSTMNTEAFF
few	.	TRBV7-2	TRBJ2-2	TGTGCCAGCAGCTCCGAGGGACGATCCTCAGGGGAGCTGTTTTTT	CASSSEGRSSGELFF
few	TRBD2	TRBV9	TRBJ2-1	TGTGCCAGCAGCCCCTTACGCGGGAGGTTGTACAATGAGCAGTTCTTC	CASSPLRGRLYNEQFF
few	.	TRBV11-1	TRBJ2-5	TGTGCCAGCAGCTTAGCGCCTGGCAGGGACGAAGAGACCCAGTACTTC	CASSLAPGRDEETQYF
.	.	TRBV7-2	TRBJ2-6	TGTGCCAGCAGCTTAGGTGGTGGGGGTATTTCTGGGGCCAACGTCCTGACTTTC	CASSLGGGGISGANVLTF
.	.	TRBV7-3	TRBJ2-7	TGTGCCAGCAGCTTAGGACCTAGTGGAGTCCAGTACTTC	CASSLGPSGVQYF
few	.	TRBV7-9	TRBJ1-5	TGTGCCAGCAGCTTAGTTGGCAGGGGAATTGGCAATCAGCCCCAGCATTTT	CASSLVGRGIGNQPQHF
.	TRBD1	TRBV28	TRBJ1-5	TGTGCCAGCAGCCGGACAGGGCTCAGCAATCAGCCCCAGCATTTT	CASSRTGLSNQPQHF
few	TRBD1	TRBV9	TRBJ2-5	TGTGCCAGCAGCGGATCAGGGGGCAAGGAGACCCAGTACTTC	CASSGSGGKETQYF
.	.	TRBV10-3	TRBJ1-3	TGTGCCATCAGTGAAACTCAGGTCTCTGGAAACACCATATATTTT	CAISETQVSGNTIYF
.	.	TRBV6-1	TRBJ1-6	TGTGCCAGCAGTGAATTGGACACCAATTCACCCCTCCACTTT	CASSELDTNSPLHF
.	.	TRBV28	TRBJ2-6	TGTGCCAGCACCTCTCTGGGGGCCTCTGGGGCCAACGTCCTGACTTTC	CASTSLGASGANVLTF
.	TRBD1	TRBV18	TRBJ2-5	TGTGCCAGCTCCATGGACAGGGGGGAGACCCAGTACTTC	CASSMDRGETQYF
.	TRBD2	TRBV4-3	TRBJ2-3	TGCGCCAGCAGCCATCCAGGACGGCTAGCGGGCGATGGGACGCAGTATTTT	CASSHPGRLAGDGTQYF
few	TRBD1	TRBV5-1	TRBJ2-2	TGCGCCAGCGGCTCGGGACAGGGAGGCGGGGAGCTGTTTTTT	CASGSGQGGGELFF
.	TRBD1	TRBV6-5	TRBJ1-3	TGTGCCAGCAGTTCCATCGGGACAGGGTCTGGAAACACCATATATTTT	CASSSIGTGSGNTIYF
few	TRBD1	TRBV7-8	TRBJ2-1	TGTGCCAGCAGCTTAGTTCGTGGGACAGACTACAATGAGCAGTTCTTC	CASSLVRGTDYNEQFF
.	TRBD2	TRBV28	TRBJ2-7	TGTGCCAGCAATTTAAGCGGGGGTTCACACGAGCAGTACTTC	CASNLSGGSHEQYF
.	.	TRBV28	TRBJ2-5	TGTGCCAGCAGGACATTGGGAGAGACCCAGTACTTC	CASRTLGETQYF
few	.	TRBV27	TRBJ1-1	TGTGCCAGCAACCCTTTGGGACGAGTTCTTATGAACACTGAAGCTTTCTTT	CASNPLGRVLMNTEAFF
.	TRBD2	TRBV5-1	TRBJ2-1	TGCGCCAGCAGCTCGCCGGGACTACTGGGTGGCAATGAGCAGTTCTTC	CASSSPGLLGGNEQFF
.	TRBD1	TRBV19	TRBJ1-4	TGTGCCAGTAGCAGGACAGGGCGAGAAAAACTGTTTTTT	CASSRTGREKLFF
few	TRBD1	TRBV9	TRBJ1-4	TGTGCCAGCAGCGTAGGGACAGGGTATGAAAAACTGTTTTTT	CASSVGTGYEKLFF
.	.	TRBV2	TRBJ1-5	TGTGCCAGCAAGGGCACGAGTTACGATCAGCCCCAGCATTTT	CASKGTSYDQPQHF
.	.	TRBV6-6	TRBJ2-7	TGTGCCAGCAGTTACGCTATAGGCTCCTCCTACGAGCAGTACTTC	CASSYAIGSSYEQYF